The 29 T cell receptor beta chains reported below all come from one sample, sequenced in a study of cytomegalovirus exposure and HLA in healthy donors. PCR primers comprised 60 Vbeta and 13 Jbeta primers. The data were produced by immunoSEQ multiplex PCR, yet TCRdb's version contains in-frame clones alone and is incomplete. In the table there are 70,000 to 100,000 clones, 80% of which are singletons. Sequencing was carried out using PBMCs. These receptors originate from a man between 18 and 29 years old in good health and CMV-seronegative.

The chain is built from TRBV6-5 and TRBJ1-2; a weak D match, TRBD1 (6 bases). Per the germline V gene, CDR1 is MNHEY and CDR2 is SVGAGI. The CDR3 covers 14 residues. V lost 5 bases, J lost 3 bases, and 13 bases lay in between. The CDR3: CASSKIRGYYGYTF. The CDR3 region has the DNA TGTGCCAGCAGTAAAATAAGGGGGTACTATGGCTACACCTTC.

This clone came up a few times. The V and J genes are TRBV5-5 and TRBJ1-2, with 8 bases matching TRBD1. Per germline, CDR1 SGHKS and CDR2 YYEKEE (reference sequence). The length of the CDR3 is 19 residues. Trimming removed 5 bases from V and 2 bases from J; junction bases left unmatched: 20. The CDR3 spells CASRHTPSGQGRRNYGYTF. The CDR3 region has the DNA TGTGCCAGCAGACACACACCATCCGGACAGGGACGTCGCAACTATGGCTACACCTTC. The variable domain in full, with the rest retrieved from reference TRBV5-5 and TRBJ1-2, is DAGVTQSPTHLIKTRGQQVTLRCSPISGHKSVSWYQQVLGQGPQFIFQYYEKEERGRGNFPDRFSARQFPNYSSELNVNALLLGDSALYLCASRHTPSGQGRRNYGYTFGSGTRLTVV.

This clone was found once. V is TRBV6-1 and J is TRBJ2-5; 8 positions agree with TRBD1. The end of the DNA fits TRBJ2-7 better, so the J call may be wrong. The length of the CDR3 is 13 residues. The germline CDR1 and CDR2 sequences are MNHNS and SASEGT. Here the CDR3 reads CASDRGPPYEQYF. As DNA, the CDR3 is TGTGCCAGCGACAGGGGACCCCCTTACGAGCAGTACTTC.

The CDR3 nucleotides read TGTGCCAGCAGTACCTCCTACGATCAGGTTAATTCACCCCTCCACTTT. Amino acid sequence: CASSTSYDQVNSPLHF. The rearrangement links TRBV27 to TRBJ1-6; D call uncertain. This CDR3 has 16 amino acids. V was shortened by 5 bases and J by 6 bases, with 17 bases between the two germline ends. Germline CDR1 and CDR2: MNHEY and SMNVEV (reference sequence).

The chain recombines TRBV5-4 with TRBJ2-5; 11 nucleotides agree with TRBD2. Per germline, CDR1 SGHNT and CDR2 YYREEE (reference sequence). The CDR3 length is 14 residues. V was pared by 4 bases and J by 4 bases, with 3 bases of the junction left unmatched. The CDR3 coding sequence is TGTGCCAGCAGCCCCGGGACTAGCGGAGAGACCCAGTACTTC. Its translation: CASSPGTSGETQYF. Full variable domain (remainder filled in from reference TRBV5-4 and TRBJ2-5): ETGVTQSPTHLIKTRGQQVTLRCSSQSGHNTVSWYQQALGQGPQFIFQYYREEENGRGNFPPRFSGLQFPNYSSELNVNALELDDSALYLCASSPGTSGETQYFGPGTRLLVL.

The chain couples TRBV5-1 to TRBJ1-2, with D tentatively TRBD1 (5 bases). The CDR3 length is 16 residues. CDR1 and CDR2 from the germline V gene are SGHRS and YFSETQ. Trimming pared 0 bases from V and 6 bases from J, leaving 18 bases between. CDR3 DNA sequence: TGCGCCAGCAGCTTGGCCCCACTGGGGGGAGGGAATGGCTACACCTTC. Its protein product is CASSLAPLGGGNGYTF.

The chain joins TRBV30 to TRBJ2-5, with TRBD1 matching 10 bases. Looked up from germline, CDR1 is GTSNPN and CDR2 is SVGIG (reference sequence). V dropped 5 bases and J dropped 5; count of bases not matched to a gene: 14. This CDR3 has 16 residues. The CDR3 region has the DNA TGTGCCTGGGCCGGGGACAGGGGCTACCGAGGGGAGACCCAGTACTTC. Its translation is CAWAGDRGYRGETQYF.

Written as DNA, the CDR3 is TGTGCCAGCAGTGGCTATACAGGGGGTACCGAGCAGTACTTC. Translation: CASSGYTGGTEQYF. The rearrangement joins TRBV2 to TRBJ2-7; TRBD1 matches at 8 bases. Germline lookup yields CDR1 SNHLY and CDR2 FYNNEI. This CDR3 has 14 residues. V shed 4 bases and J 6 bases; nucleotides not matched to a gene: 8.

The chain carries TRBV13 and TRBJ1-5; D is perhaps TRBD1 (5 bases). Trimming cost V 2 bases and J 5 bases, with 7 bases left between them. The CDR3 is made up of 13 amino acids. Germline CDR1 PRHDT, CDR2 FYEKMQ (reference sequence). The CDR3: CASSLSRDQPQHF. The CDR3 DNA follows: TGTGCCAGCAGCTTAAGCAGGGATCAGCCCCAGCATTTT.

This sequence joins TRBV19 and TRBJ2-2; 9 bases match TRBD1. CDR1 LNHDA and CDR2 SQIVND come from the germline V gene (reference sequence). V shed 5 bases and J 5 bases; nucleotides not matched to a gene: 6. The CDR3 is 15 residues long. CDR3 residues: CASSPDRGKTGELFF. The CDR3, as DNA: TGTGCCAGTAGTCCCGACAGGGGGAAGACCGGGGAGCTGTTTTTT. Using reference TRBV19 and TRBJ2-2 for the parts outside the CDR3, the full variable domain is DGGITQSPKYLFRKEGQNVTLSCEQNLNHDAMYWYRQDPGQGLRLIYYSQIVNDFQKGDIAEGYSVSREKKESFPLTVTSAQKNPTAFYLCASSPDRGKTGELFFGEGSRLTVL.

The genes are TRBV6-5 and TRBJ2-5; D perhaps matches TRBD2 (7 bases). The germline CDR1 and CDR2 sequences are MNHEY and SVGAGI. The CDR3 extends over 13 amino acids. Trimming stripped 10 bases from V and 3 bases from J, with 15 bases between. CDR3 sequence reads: CATRLGGEETQYF. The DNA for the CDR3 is TGTGCCACCCGACTAGGGGGGGAAGAGACCCAGTACTTC.

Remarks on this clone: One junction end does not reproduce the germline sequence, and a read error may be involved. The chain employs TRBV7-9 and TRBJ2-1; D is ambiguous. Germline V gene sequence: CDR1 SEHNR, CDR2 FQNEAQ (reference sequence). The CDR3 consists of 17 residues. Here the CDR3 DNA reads TGTTCCAGCAGCTTACTTGGAGTCGGAGACCCTTACAATGAGCAGTTCTTC. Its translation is CSSSLLGVGDPYNEQFF.

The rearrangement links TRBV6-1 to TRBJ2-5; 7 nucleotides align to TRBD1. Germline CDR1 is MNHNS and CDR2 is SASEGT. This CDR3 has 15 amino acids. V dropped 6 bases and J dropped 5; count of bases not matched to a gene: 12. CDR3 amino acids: CASSRQGAEEETQYF. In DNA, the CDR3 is TGTGCCAGCAGCAGACAGGGAGCCGAGGAGGAGACCCAGTACTTC.

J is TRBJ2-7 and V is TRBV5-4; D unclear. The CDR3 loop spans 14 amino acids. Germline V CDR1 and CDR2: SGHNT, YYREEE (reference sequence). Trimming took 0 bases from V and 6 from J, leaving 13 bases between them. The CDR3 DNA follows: TGTGCCAGCAGCTTGGGTAGTGTCGTATCCGAGCAGTACTTC. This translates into CASSLGSVVSEQYF.

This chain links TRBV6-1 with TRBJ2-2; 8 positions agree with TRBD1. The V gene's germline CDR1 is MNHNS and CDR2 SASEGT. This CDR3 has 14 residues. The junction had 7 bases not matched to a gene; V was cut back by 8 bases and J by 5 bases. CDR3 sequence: CASRRQGSTGELFF. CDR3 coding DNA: TGTGCCAGCCGGAGACAGGGGTCGACCGGGGAGCTGTTTTTT.

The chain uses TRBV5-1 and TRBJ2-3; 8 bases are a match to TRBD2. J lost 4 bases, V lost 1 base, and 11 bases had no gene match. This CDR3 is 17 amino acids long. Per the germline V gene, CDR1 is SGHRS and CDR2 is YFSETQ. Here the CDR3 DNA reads TGCGCCAGCAGCTTGTATGTCCAGCGGGGGTTGCCAGATACGCAGTATTTT. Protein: CASSLYVQRGLPDTQYF.

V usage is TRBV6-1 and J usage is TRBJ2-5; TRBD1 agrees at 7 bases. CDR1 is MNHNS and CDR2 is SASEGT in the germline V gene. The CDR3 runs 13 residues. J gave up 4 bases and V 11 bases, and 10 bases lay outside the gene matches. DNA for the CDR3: TGTGCCGCGACAGGGCGTGAGGGAGAGACCCAGTACTTC. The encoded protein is CAATGREGETQYF.

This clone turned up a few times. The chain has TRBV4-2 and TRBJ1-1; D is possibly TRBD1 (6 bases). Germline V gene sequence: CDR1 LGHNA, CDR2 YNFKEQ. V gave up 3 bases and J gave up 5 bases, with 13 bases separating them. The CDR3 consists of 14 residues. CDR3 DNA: TGTGCCAGCAGCCATTGGGGGCGCGTGACTGAAGCTTTCTTT. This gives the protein CASSHWGRVTEAFF.

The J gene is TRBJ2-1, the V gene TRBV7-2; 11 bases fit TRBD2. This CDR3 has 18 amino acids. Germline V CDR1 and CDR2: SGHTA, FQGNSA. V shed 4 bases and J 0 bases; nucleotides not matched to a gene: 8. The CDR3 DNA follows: TGTGCCAGCAGCTGGAATAGCGGGGGGGTGAGCTCCTACAATGAGCAGTTCTTC. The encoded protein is CASSWNSGGVSSYNEQFF.

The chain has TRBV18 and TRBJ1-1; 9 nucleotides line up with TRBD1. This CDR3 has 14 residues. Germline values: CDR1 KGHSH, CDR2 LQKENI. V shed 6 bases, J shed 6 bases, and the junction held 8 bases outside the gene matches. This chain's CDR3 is CASSQNGQGSEAFF. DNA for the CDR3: TGTGCCAGCTCTCAAAATGGACAGGGGTCTGAAGCTTTCTTT.

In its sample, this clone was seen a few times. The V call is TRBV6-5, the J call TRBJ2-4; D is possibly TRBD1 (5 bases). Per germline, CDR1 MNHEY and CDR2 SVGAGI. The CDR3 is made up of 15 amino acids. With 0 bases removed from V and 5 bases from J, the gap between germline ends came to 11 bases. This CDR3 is CASSYSTGRENIQYF. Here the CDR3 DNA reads TGTGCCAGCAGTTACTCGACCGGCAGGGAAAACATTCAGTACTTC.

The CDR3 coding sequence is TGTGCCAGCAGTTTGGGGGACTTCACCGGGGAGCTGTTTTTT. Its translation is CASSLGDFTGELFF. The chain couples TRBV27 to TRBJ2-2; TRBD2 might be the D (6 bases). CDR3 length: 14 residues. V was pared by 3 bases and J by 4 bases, with 9 bases between. Germline values: CDR1 MNHEY, CDR2 SMNVEV (reference sequence).

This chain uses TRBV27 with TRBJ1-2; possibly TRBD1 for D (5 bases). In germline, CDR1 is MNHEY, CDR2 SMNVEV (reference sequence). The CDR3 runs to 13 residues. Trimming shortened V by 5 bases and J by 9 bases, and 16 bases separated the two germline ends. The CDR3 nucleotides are TGTGCCAGCAGTCGGAGGGGTTCGTGGAGCTACACCTTC. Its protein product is CASSRRGSWSYTF.

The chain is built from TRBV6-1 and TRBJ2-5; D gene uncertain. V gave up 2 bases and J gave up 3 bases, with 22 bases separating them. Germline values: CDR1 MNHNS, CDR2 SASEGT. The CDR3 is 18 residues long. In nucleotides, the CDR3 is TGTGCCAGCAGTGAATCAAATGAGGCACAACGTAAAAAAGAGACCCAGTACTTC. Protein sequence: CASSESNEAQRKKETQYF.

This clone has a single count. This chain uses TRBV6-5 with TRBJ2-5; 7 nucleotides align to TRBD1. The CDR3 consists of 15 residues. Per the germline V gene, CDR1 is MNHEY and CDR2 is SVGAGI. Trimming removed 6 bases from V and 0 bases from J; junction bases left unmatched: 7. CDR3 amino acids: CASRGSGTDQETQYF. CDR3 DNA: TGTGCCAGCAGGGGTTCCGGGACAGACCAAGAGACCCAGTACTTC.

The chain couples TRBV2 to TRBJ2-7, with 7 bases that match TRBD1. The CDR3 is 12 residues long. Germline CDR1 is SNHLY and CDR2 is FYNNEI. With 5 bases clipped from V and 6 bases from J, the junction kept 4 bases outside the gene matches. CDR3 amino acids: CASSPDRSEQYF. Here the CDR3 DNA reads TGTGCCAGCAGTCCGGACAGGTCCGAGCAGTACTTC.

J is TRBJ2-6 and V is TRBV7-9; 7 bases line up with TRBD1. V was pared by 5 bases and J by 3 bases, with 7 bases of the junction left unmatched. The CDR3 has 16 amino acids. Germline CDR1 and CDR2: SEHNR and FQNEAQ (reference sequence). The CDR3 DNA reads TGTGCCAGCAGCGCGCAACAGGGGCGTGGGGCCAACGTCCTGACTTTC. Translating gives CASSAQQGRGANVLTF.

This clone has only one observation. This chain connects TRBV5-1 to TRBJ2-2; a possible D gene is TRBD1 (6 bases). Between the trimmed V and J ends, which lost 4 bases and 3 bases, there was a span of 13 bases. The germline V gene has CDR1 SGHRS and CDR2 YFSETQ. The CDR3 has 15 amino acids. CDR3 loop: CASSEQGKDTGELFF. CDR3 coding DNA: TGCGCCAGCAGCGAACAGGGAAAGGACACCGGGGAGCTGTTTTTT.

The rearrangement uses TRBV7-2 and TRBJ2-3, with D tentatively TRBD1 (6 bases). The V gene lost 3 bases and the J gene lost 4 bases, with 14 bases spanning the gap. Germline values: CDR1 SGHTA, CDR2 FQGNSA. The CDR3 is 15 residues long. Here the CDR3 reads CASSFYRDGADTQYF. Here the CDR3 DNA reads TGTGCCAGCAGCTTCTACAGGGATGGGGCAGATACGCAGTATTTT. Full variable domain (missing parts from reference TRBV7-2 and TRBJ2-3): GAGVSQSPSNKVTEKGKDVELRCDPISGHTALYWYRQSLGQGLEFLIYFQGNSAPDKSGLPSDRFSAERTGGSVSTLTIQRTQQEDSAVYLCASSFYRDGADTQYFGPGTRLTVL.